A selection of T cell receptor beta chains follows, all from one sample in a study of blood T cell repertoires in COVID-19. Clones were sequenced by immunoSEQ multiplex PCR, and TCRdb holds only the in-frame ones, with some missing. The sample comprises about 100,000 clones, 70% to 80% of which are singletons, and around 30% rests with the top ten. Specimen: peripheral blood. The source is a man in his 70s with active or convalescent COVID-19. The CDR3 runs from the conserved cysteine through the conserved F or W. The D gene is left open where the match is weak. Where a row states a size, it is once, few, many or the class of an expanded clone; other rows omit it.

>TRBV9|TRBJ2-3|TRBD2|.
TGTGCCAGCAGCGTAGGACTAGCGGGCGCAGATACGCAGTATTTT
CASSVGLAGADTQYF
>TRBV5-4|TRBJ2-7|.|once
TGTGCCAGCAGCTCCACGGACAACGAGCAGTACTTC
CASSSTDNEQYF
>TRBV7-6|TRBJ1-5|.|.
TGTGCCAGCAGCTCGAACCGGGATCAGCCCCAGCATTTT
CASSSNRDQPQHF
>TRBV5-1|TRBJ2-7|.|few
TGCGCCAGCAGCCCTGGGACACCCTACGAGCAGTACTTC
CASSPGTPYEQYF
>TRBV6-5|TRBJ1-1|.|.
TGTGCCAGCATCCGCTGGCAGGGGATCACTGAAGCTTTCTTT
CASIRWQGITEAFF
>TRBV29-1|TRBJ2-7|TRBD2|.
TGCAGCGCGAGGGGAAAGGGACTAGCGGAATACGAGCAGTACTTC
CSARGKGLAEYEQYF
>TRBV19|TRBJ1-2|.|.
TGTGCCAGTAGTCCCGGACAGTATCCTGGCTATGGCTACACCTTC
CASSPGQYPGYGYTF
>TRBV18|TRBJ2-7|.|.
TGTGCCAGCTCACCAAAGAGAAACGAGCGCCCCTACGAGCAGTACTTC
CASSPKRNERPYEQYF
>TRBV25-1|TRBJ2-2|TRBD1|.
TGTGCCAGCAGTGGCGGACAGGACACCGGGGAGCTGTTTTTT
CASSGGQDTGELFF
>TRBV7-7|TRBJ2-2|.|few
TGTGCCAGCAGCTCCGAGGGGGGGCCCAACACCGGGGAGCTGTTTTTT
CASSSEGGPNTGELFF
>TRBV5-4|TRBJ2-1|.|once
TGTGCCAGCAGCTTGGGCAACCGACAGAAGAATGAGCAGTTCTTC
CASSLGNRQKNEQFF
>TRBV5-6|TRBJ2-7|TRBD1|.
TGTGCCAGCAGCTCCGGGACAGGGGATCTCAGGCATCCCTACGAGCAGTACTTC
CASSSGTGDLRHPYEQYF
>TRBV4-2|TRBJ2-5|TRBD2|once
TGTGCCAGCAGCCAAGATCTTGCTAGCGGGAGGTTTGTGACCCAGTACTTC
CASSQDLASGRFVTQYF
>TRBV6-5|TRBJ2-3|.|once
TGTGCCAGCAGGAGGGGGGGGCAGAAAGATACGCAGTATTTT
CASRRGGQKDTQYF
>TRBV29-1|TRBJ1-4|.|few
TGCAGCGTTGAAGTTGGTTGGGAGGGCGAAAAACTGTTTTTT
CSVEVGWEGEKLFF
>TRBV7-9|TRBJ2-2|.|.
TGTGCCAGCAGCCCCGGGGTCAACACCGGGGAGCTGTTTTTT
CASSPGVNTGELFF
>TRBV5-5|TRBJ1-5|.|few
TGTGCCAGCAGCCCCCGCTACAGGGATGGCGCCCAGCCCCAGCATTTT
CASSPRYRDGAQPQHF
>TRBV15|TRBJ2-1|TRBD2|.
TGTGCCACCAGTAATAGCGGGAGGGGTTACAATGAGCAGTTCTTC
CATSNSGRGYNEQFF
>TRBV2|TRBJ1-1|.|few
TGTGCCAGCAGGGCATACAGGGAGGGCACTGAAGCTTTCTTT
CASRAYREGTEAFF
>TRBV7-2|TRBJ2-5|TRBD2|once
TGTGCCAGCAGGAAGCGGGGGATCCAAGAGACCCAGTACTTC
CASRKRGIQETQYF
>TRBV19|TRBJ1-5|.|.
TGTGCCAGTAGTTTCAGGGGTGAGAGCAATCAGCCCCAGCATTTT
CASSFRGESNQPQHF
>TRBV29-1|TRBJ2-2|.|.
TGCAGCGTTGTTGGGGCAGGGGTCACCGGGGAGCTGTTTTTT
CSVVGAGVTGELFF
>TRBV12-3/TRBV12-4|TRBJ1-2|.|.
TGTGCCAGCAGTTTTTATGGGGGCGATGGCTACACCTTC
CASSFYGGDGYTF
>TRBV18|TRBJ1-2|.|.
TGTGCCAGCCGTTCCACTGGGGGGTCTTCTGGCTATGGCTACACCTTC
CASRSTGGSSGYGYTF
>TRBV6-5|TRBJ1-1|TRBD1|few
TGTGCCAGCCGACAGGGGGCGAACACTGAAGCTTTCTTT
CASRQGANTEAFF
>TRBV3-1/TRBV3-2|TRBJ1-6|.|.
TGTGCCAGCAGCCAAGGGTCCACTTATAATTCACCCCTCCACTTT
CASSQGSTYNSPLHF
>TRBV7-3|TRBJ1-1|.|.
TGTGCCAGCAGCTTCACAATGAACACTGAAGCTTTCTTT
CASSFTMNTEAFF
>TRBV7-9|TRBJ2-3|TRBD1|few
TGTGCCAGCAGCTTGGACAGGGGGATGACAGATACGCAGTATTTT
CASSLDRGMTDTQYF